Described below is a single T cell receptor beta chain sequence and its context. The antigen is not known. The data stem from a study of human T cells and chemical hapten exposure. Overall study results and limits: The study found that DPC sensitization did not change TCRs above 1 in 1000 frequency. Compared with pre-sensitization or healthy control sets, expanded TCRs clustered more.

Time point specified: patch test 2, 6 weeks after DPC sensitization. The treatment is: therapeutic diphenylcyclopropenone sensitization with weekly scalp DPC. One entry per CDR3 protein results from TCRdb running MiXCR on the RACE reads. Among fewer than 100,000 distinct CDR3 sequences listed, 9.3% were seen once. Sequencing used whole blood, obtained in connection with sensitization to the hapten diphenylcyclopropenone (DPC). The sequence was collected from a woman aged 40 to 50 with alopecia areata. Some clones in this sample may be carry-over from other donors' samples.

The CDR3 region has the DNA TGTGCCAGCTCACCACCGGGGAGGGTCACCCTCCACTTT. Translated, it gives CASSPPGRVTLHF. This chain connects TRBV18 to TRBJ1-6; D gene unclear. Trimming removed 0 bases from V and 14 bases from J, with 11 bases in between. The CDR3 extends over 13 amino acids. Looked up from germline, CDR1 is KGHSH and CDR2 is LQKENI.